The entry below gives a single TCR beta chain sequence along with its context. The CDR3 runs to 19 residues. This sample was included in a study of blood T cell repertoires in COVID-19. On the study more broadly: Sites in the United States, Italy and Spain provided acute and convalescent COVID-19 samples. PBMCs, B-cell-depleted T cells, or T cells provided the cDNA or gDNA that made up the material.

TCRdb's table, derived via immunoSEQ multiplex PCR, lists solely in-frame clones and lacks some. The data hold about 230,000 clones, with 83% observed a single time. The origin of this receptor is a woman between 50 and 59 years old with acute or convalescent COVID-19. What was sequenced was peripheral blood. V gene TRBV21-1 combines with J gene TRBJ2-3; whether TRBD2, the table's D call, matches the DNA was not checked. TRBV21-1 is a pseudogene segment. Here the CDR3 DNA reads TGTGCCAGCAGCAAAATGTCCCCGACTAGCGGGAATACATCAGATACGCAGTATTTT. Protein sequence: CASSKMSPTSGNTSDTQYF.